These T cell receptor beta chains were read from a single sample in a study of shared T cell receptors in the human thymus. Repertoires were generated with immunoSEQ multiplex PCR, while TCRdb's copy carries only in-frame clones and drops some. Of almost 550,000 clones detected, 78% appear once; the ten largest clones hold about 0.012%. In addition, the sample was reused for a study of human thymus T cells.

Sequenced sample: thymocytes. These receptors were taken from a boy under three years old with a congenital heart defect. Both conserved end residues are part of each CDR3.

TRBV6-1	CASDTGIRDSYEQYF
TRBV5-1	CASRPGTGSDEQYF
TRBV6-5	CASRYGTGAYEQYF
TRBV29-1	CSVESPPLAGGPDTQYF
TRBV4-3	CASSPARGRGYGYTF
TRBV5-4	CASSWTSAPDTQYF
TRBV2	CASSALAGLAGRSSYNEQFF
TRBV7-2	CASSPRGEKNTEAFF
TRBV2	CASSDLSDTQYF
TRBV2	CASSWTSDSRDEQFF
TRBV30	CAWSRRPHSGPGYEQYF
TRBV28	CASSPGLAGDEQFF
TRBV29-1	CSVEYPGKNTEAFF
TRBV4-3	CASSQVGRVYTQYF
TRBV9	CASSAGEGGASGASTDTQYF
TRBV28	CASSRESSYEQYF
TRBV7-2	CASSSTPPGELFF
TRBV5-6	CASSSGQFFQETQYF
TRBV5-1	CASSLTGRDYNEQFF
TRBV10-3	CAISETTGEKSTEAFF
TRBV23-1	CASSPSSRTGNQPQHF
TRBV11-2	CASSLGIRDSTPYTQYF
TRBV7-3	CASSGRDFTDTQYF
TRBV9	CASSALGGGEKLFF
TRBV27	CASSPQEPIAEIYNEQFF